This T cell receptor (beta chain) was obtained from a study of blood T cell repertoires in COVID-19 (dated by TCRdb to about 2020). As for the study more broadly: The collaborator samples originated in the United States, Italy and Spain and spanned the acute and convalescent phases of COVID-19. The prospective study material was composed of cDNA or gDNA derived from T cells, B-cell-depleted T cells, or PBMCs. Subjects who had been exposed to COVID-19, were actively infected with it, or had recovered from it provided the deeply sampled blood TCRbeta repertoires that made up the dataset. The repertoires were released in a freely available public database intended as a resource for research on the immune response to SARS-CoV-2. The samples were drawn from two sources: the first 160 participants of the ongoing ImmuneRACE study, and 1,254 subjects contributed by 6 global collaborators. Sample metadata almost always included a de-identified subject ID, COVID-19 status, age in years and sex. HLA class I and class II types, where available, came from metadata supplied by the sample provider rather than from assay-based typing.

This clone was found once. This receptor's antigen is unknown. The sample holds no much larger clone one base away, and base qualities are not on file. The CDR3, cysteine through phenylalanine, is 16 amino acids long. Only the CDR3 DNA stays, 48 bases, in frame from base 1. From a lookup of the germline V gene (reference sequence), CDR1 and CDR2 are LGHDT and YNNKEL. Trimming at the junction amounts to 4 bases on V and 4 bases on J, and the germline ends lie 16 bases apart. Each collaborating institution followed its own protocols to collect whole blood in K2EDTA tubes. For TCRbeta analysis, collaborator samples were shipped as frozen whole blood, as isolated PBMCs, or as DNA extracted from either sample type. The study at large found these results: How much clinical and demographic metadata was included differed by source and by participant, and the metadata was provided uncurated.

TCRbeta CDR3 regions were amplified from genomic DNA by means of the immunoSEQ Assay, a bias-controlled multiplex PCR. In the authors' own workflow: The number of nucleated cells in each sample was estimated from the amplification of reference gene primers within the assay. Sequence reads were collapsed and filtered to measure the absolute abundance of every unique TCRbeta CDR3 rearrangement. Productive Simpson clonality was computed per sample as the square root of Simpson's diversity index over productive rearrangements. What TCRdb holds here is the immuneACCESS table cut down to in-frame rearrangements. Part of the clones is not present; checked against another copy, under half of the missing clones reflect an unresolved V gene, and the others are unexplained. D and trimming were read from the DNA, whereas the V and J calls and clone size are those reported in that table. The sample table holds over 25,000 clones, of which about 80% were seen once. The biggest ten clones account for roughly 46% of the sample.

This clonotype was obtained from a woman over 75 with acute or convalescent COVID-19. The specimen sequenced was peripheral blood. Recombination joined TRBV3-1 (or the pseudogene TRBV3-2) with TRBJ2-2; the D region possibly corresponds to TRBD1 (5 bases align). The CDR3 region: CASSRDTLQGTGELFF. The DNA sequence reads TGTGCCAGCAGCCGCGACACCCTTCAGGGCACCGGGGAGCTGTTTTTT.